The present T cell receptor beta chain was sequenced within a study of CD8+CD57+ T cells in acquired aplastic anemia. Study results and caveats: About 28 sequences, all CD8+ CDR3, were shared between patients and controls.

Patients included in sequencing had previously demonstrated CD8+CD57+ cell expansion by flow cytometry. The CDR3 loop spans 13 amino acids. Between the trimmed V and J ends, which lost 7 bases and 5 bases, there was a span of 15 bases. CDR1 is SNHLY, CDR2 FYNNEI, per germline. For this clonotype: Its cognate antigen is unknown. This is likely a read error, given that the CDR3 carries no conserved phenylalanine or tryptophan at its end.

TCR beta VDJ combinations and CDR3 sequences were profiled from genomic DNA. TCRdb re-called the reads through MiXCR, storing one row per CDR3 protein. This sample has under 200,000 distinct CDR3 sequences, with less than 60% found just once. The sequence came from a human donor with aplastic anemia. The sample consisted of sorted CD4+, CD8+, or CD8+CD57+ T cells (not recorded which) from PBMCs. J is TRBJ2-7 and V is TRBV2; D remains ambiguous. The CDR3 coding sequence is TGTGCCAGCAAATTACTATCTTCCCACGAGCAGTACCTC. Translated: CASKLLSSHEQYL.